This TCR beta chain appears in the sequencing data of a study of OX40 agonist ivuxolimab in advanced cancers. J lost 4 bases, V lost 5 bases, and 6 bases had no gene match. Germline V gene data show CDR1 as MDHEN and CDR2 as SYDVKM. The CDR3 has 14 residues. This clone was detected once. The assay was immunoSEQ multiplex PCR, and TCRdb's table has in-frame clones only and misses some. The sample gives tens of thousands of clones, roughly 88% of which show up once; approximately 0.28% is in the top ten. Sample: CD4+ or CD8+ T cells sorted from blood, taken in a trial of the OX40 agonist ivuxolimab. This clonotype was obtained from an adult with an advanced solid tumor such as melanoma, head and neck, liver or kidney cancer. This chain links TRBV28 with TRBJ1-1; 8 nucleotides match TRBD1. CDR3 nucleotides: TGTGCCAGCAGTGTGGAACAGGGGGGCACTGAAGCTTTCTTT. Amino acids: CASSVEQGGTEAFF.